Presented here are 14 T cell receptor beta chains from one specimen sequenced in a study of T cell responses to AZD1222 COVID-19 vaccine. Assay used: immunoSEQ multiplex PCR; TCRdb lists only in-frame clones, some missing. Counted here are around 150,000 clones, 94% occurring once; the ten biggest clones make up over 1%. The sample here was peripheral blood, taken on day 0 of AZD1222 vaccination. The origin of the receptors is an adult in good health.

The rearrangement uses TRBV5-5 and TRBJ1-2; tentative D call: TRBD1 (6 bases). There are 16 residues in the CDR3. The ends were cut back, 0 bases at V and 1 base at J, with 13 bases in the middle. Germline lookup yields CDR1 SGHKS and CDR2 YYEKEE (reference sequence). The CDR3 loop reads CASSLVGGAGNYGYTF. For the CDR3, the DNA is TGTGCCAGCAGCTTGGTGGGGGGCGCGGGTAACTATGGCTACACCTTC.

The chain recombines TRBV28 with TRBJ1-1; possibly TRBD1 for D (6 bases). CDR3 length: 13 residues. Germline loops: CDR1 MDHEN, CDR2 SYDVKM. The germline V and J ends were trimmed by 11 bases and 1 base, with 14 bases remaining between them. The CDR3 reads CAGQGHQNTEAFF. The CDR3 DNA reads TGTGCCGGGCAGGGACACCAGAACACTGAAGCTTTCTTT.

The V and J genes are TRBV7-9 and TRBJ2-7; D is undetermined. CDR1 and CDR2 from the germline V gene are SEHNR and FQNEAQ (reference sequence). The CDR3 loop spans 13 amino acids. Trimming shortened V by 5 bases and J by 5 bases, and 13 bases separated the two germline ends. Here the CDR3 reads CASSKREEHEQYV. Here the CDR3 DNA reads TGTGCCAGCAGCAAAAGGGAAGAGCACGAGCAGTACGTC.

The chain employs TRBV6-2 or TRBV6-3 and TRBJ2-2; tentatively, D is TRBD2 (5 bases). This CDR3 spans 14 amino acids. Per germline, CDR1 MNHEY and CDR2 SVGEGT. Between the trimmed V and J ends, which lost 0 bases and 9 bases, there was a span of 11 bases. For the CDR3, the DNA is TGTGCCAGCAGTTACTCACGGACGGGAAGGGAGCTGTTTTTT. Encoded protein: CASSYSRTGRELFF.

CDR3 bases: TGTGCCAGCAGCTTACCCCGGGGAGCCCTCCACTTT. This translates into CASSLPRGALHF. The chain has TRBV11-2 and TRBJ1-6, with D uncertain. Germline V gene sequence: CDR1 SGHAT, CDR2 FQNNGV. V was pared by 2 bases and J by 14 bases, with 10 bases between. The CDR3 contains 12 residues.

This rearrangement joins TRBV16 to TRBJ1-1; possibly TRBD1 for D (5 bases). The V gene lost 2 bases and the J gene lost 5 bases, with 9 bases spanning the gap. CDR1 and CDR2 from the germline V gene are KGHSY and FQNENV. The CDR3 extends over 13 amino acids. CDR3 region: CASSQQGHTEAFF. CDR3 bases: TGTGCCAGCAGCCAACAGGGTCATACTGAAGCTTTCTTT.

The chain combines TRBV7-9 with TRBJ2-1; the match to TRBD2 covers 7 bases. The CDR3 totals 15 residues. The V and J ends lost 2 bases and 5 bases, in that order; junction bases with no gene match: 6. Germline CDR1 SEHNR, CDR2 FQNEAQ (reference sequence). The CDR3 protein is CASSLRLAEDNEQFF. The CDR3 DNA reads TGTGCCAGCAGCTTAAGGCTAGCGGAGGACAATGAGCAGTTCTTC.

This rearrangement joins TRBV19 to TRBJ1-5; D unclear. The ends were cut back, 2 bases at V and 4 bases at J, with 9 bases in the middle. Germline CDR1 and CDR2: LNHDA and SQIVND (reference sequence). The CDR3 has 14 amino acids. As DNA, the CDR3 is TGTGCCAGTAGTATAATCCCACAGAATCAGCCCCAGCATTTT. It is translated as CASSIIPQNQPQHF.

The chain has TRBV5-6 and TRBJ2-1; 11 nucleotides line up with TRBD2. Germline-derived CDR1 and CDR2 are SGHDT and YYEEEE. The junction had 4 bases not matched to a gene; V was cut back by 1 base and J by 7 bases. This CDR3 spans 15 amino acids. DNA of the CDR3: TGTGCCAGCAGCTTGATTAGCGGGAGGGCTAATGAGCAGTTCTTC. It specifies CASSLISGRANEQFF.

In this sample, this clone turned up once. This sequence joins TRBV5-1 and TRBJ2-3; 7 bases fit TRBD2. The germline V gene encodes CDR1 SGHRS and CDR2 YFSETQ. CDR3 length equals 17 residues. J gave up 3 bases and V 4 bases, and 14 bases lay outside the gene matches. CDR3 nucleotide sequence: TGCGCCAGCAGCGTGCGCCCTCCGGGGGGAACAACAGATACGCAGTATTTT. It yields the protein CASSVRPPGGTTDTQYF. The whole variable domain, filled in from reference TRBV5-1 and TRBJ2-3, reads KAGVTQTPRYLIKTRGQQVTLSCSPISGHRSVSWYQQTPGQGLQFLFEYFSETQRNKGNFPGRFSGRQFSNSRSEMNVSTLELGDSALYLCASSVRPPGGTTDTQYFGPGTRLTVL.

The V and J genes are TRBV5-1 and TRBJ1-2; D is possibly TRBD1 (6 bases). Germline V CDR1 and CDR2: SGHRS, YFSETQ. The CDR3 runs 13 residues. Between the trimmed V and J ends, which lost 0 bases and 6 bases, there was a span of 9 bases. Here the CDR3 DNA reads TGCGCCAGCAGCTTGGCCTCAGGGGATGGCTACACCTTC. Protein: CASSLASGDGYTF.

The genes are TRBV6-6 and TRBJ1-2, with 8 bases fitting TRBD1. CDR3 length: 15 residues. The germline V gene has CDR1 MNHNY and CDR2 SVGAGI (reference sequence). The ends lost 6 bases at V and 3 bases at J; junction bases unmatched: 9. CDR3 coding DNA: TGTGCCAGCAGCTCGGGCAGGGGGCGAGACTATGGCTACACCTTC. This sequence encodes CASSSGRGRDYGYTF.

V gene TRBV11-2 combines with J gene TRBJ2-7; D unclear. This CDR3 spans 12 amino acids. V shed 5 bases and J shed 7 bases, with 12 bases lying between them. The germline CDR1 and CDR2 sequences are SGHAT and FQNNGV. CDR3 sequence: CASSLPAFEQYV. CDR3 sequence (DNA): TGTGCCAGCAGCCTCCCCGCATTTGAGCAGTACGTC.

The rearrangement uses TRBV6-5 and TRBJ2-2; no firm D call. Trimming cost V 2 bases and J 5 bases, with 6 bases left between them. Germline V gene sequence: CDR1 MNHEY, CDR2 SVGAGI. This CDR3 contains 13 residues. The CDR3 region has the DNA TGTGCCAGCAGTTACGGTGGGACCGGGGAGCTGTTTTTT. Translating it yields CASSYGGTGELFF.